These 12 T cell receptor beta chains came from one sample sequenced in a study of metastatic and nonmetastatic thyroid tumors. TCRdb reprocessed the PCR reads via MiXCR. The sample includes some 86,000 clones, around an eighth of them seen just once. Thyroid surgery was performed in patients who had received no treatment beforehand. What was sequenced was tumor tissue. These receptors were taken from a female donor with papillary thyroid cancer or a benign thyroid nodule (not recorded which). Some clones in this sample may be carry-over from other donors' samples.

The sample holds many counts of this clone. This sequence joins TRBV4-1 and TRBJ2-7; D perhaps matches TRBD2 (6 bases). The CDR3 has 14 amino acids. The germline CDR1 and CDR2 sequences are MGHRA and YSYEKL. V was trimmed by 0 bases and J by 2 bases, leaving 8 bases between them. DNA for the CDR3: TGCGCCAGCAGCCAAGAGGGCGGGACCTACGAGCAGTACTTC. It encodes CASSQEGGTYEQYF.

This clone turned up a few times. CDR3 DNA sequence: TGCAGCGTTATGGGATGGGAGGGGCGGGTCTACGAGCAGTACTTC. Residues: CSVMGWEGRVYEQYF. This chain connects TRBV29-1 to TRBJ2-7, with 7 bases that match TRBD2. V was clipped by 5 bases and J by 3 bases; unmatched bases: 13. In germline, CDR1 is SQVTM, CDR2 ANQGSEA. The CDR3 totals 15 residues.

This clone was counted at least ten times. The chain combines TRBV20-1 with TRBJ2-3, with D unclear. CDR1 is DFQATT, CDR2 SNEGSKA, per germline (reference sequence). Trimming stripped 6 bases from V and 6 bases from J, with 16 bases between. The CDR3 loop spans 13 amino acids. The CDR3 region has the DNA TGCAGTGCCCCCCTCCCGCGCGCCGATACGCAGTATTTT. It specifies CSAPLPRADTQYF.

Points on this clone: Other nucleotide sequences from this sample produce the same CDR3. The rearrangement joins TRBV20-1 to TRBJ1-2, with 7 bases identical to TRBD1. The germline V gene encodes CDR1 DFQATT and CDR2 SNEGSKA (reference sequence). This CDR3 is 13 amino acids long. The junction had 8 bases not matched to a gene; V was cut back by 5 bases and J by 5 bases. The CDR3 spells CSAEQGTGYGYTF. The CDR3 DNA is TGCAGTGCTGAACAGGGGACTGGATATGGCTACACCTTC.

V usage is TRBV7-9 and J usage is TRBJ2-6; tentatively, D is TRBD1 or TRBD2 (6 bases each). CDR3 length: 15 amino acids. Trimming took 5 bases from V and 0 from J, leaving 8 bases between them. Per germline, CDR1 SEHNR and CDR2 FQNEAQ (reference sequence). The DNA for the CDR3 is TGTGCCAGCAGCGCGGGACACTCTGGGGCCAACGTCCTGACTTTC. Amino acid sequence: CASSAGHSGANVLTF.

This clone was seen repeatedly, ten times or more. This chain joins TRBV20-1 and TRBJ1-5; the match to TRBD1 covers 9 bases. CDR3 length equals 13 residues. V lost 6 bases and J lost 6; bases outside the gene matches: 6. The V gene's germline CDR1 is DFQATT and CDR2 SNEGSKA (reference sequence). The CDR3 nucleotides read TGCAGTGCCCAAACAGGGGGCCTTCAGCCCCAGCATTTT. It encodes CSAQTGGLQPQHF.

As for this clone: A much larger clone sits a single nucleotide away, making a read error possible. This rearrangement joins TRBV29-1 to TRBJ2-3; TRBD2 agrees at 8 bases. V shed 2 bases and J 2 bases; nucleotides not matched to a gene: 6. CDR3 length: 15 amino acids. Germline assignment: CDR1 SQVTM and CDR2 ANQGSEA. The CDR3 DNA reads TGCAGCGTTGAATTTAGCGGGATGTACACAGATACGCAGTATTTT. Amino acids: CSVEFSGMYTDTQYF.

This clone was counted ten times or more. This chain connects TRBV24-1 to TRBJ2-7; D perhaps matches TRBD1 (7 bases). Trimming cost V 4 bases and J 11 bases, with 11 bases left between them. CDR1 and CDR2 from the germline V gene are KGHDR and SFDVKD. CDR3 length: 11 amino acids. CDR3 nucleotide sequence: TGTGCCACCAGTGAGCAGGGGGAGGAGTACTTC. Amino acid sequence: CATSEQGEEYF.

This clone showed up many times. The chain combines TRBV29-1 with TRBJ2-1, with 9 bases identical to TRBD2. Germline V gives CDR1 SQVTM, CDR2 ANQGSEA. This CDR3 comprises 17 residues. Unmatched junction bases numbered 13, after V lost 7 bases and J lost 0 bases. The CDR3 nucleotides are TGCAGCGCTCTAGCGGGATTAGAGGTCAGCTCCTACAATGAGCAGTTCTTC. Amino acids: CSALAGLEVSSYNEQFF.

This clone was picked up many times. This chain's CDR3 is CASSDSADDNEQFF. CDR3 coding DNA: TGTGCCAGCAGCGACTCGGCAGACGACAATGAGCAGTTCTTC. V and J are TRBV9 and TRBJ2-1; D is uncertain. The V gene lost 3 bases and the J gene lost 5 bases, with 12 bases spanning the gap. The CDR3 extends over 14 amino acids. Germline lookup yields CDR1 SGDLS and CDR2 YYNGEE.

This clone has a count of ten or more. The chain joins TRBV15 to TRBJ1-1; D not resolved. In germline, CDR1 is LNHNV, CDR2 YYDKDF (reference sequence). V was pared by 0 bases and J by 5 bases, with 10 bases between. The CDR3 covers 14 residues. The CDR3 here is CATSRDNMGTEAFF. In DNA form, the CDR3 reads TGTGCCACCAGCAGAGATAATATGGGGACTGAAGCTTTCTTT.

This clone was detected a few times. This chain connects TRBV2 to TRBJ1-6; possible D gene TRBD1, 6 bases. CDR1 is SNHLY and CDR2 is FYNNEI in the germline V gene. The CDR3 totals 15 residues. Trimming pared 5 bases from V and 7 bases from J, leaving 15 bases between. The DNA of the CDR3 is TGTGCCAGCAGTACCCGGGGGGCCTTGAATTCACCCCTCCACTTT. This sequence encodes CASSTRGALNSPLHF.